This T cell receptor beta chain stems from a study of T cell repertoires in cytomegalovirus infection. Study-level points and caveats: Accumulated public TCR beta family frequency recognized individuals carrying CMV together with the relevant HLA.

TCRdb re-called the reads with MiXCR, one entry per CDR3 protein. The table has around 290,000 distinct CDR3 sequences, 20% to 30% seen once. This clonotype was observed a handful of times. Its target is not known. Trimming removed 3 bases from V and 3 bases from J, with 15 bases in between. The CDR3 covers 15 residues. The V gene's germline CDR1 is ENHRY and CDR2 SYGVKD. V and J are TRBV10-3 and TRBJ2-7; possible D gene TRBD2, 6 bases. The TCR comes from a human donor in good health (CMV status not recorded). Some clones in this sample may be carry-over from other donors' samples. Sequenced input: PBMCs. In DNA form, the CDR3 reads TGTGCCATCAGTGATCCACGGGACTCAAGCTACGAGCAGTACTTC. Its protein product is CAISDPRDSSYEQYF.